The present T cell receptor (beta chain) was sequenced within a study of metastatic and nonmetastatic thyroid tumors. Study overall: A comparison of repertoires was made across blood and tumor or nodule tissue from malignant and benign thyroid patients.

This CDR3 has 16 amino acids. V gave up 5 bases and J gave up 1 base, with 14 bases separating them. CDR1 is KGHSH, CDR2 LQKENI, per germline. This clone was seen ten or more times. A much larger clone is a single base away; this may be a read error. Among the patients, none had received any treatment before thyroid surgery. TCRdb recomputed clones from the PCR reads via MiXCR. The table shows 26,000 or so clones, with over 12% occurring only once. The genes are TRBV18 and TRBJ2-2; D remains ambiguous. The source material was blood. The sequence came from a male donor with papillary thyroid cancer or a benign thyroid nodule (not recorded which). Some clones in this sample may be carry-over from other donors' samples. The CDR3 coding sequence is TGTGCCAGCTCAGCGACTCAGATACTGAACACCGGGGAGCTGTTTTTT. Translated: CASSATQILNTGELFF.